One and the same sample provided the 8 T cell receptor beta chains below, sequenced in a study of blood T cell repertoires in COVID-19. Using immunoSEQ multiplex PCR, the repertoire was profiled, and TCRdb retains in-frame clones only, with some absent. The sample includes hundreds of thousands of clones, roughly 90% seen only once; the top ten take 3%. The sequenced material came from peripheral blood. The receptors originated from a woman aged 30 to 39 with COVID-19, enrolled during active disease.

In nucleotides, the CDR3 is TGCGCCAGCACCAAAGGGGCAGCGAACACTGAAGCTTTCTTT. Encoded protein: CASTKGAANTEAFF. The chain is built from TRBV4-1 and TRBJ1-1, with a possible D match to TRBD1 (5 bases). This CDR3 region has 14 residues. V was trimmed by 7 bases and J by 1 base, leaving 13 bases between them. CDR1 is MGHRA, CDR2 YSYEKL, per germline.

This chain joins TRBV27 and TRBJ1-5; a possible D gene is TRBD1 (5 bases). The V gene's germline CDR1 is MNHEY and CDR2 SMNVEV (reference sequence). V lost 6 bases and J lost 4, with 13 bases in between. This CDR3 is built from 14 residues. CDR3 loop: CASRTAGGNQPQHF. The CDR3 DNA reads TGTGCCAGCAGGACAGCGGGGGGTAATCAGCCCCAGCATTTT.

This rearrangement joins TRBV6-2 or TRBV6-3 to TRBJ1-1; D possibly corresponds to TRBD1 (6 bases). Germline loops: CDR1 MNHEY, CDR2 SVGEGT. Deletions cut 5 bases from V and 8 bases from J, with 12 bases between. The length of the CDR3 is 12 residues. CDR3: CASSPGQFEAFF. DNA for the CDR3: TGTGCCAGCAGTCCCGGACAGTTCGAAGCTTTCTTT.

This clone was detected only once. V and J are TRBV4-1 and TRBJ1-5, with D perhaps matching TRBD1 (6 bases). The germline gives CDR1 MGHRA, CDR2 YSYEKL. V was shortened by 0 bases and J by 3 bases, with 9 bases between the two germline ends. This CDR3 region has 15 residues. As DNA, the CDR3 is TGCGCCAGCAGCCAAGAAGGGGGAGACAATCAGCCCCAGCATTTT. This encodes CASSQEGGDNQPQHF.

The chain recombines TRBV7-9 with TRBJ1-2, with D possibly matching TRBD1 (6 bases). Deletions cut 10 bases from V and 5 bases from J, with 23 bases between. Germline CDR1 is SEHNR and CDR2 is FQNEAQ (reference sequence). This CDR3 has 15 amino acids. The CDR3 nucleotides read TGTGCCATTCATCCCCGGCCTCGGGGGGCTTATGGCTACACCTTC. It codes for CAIHPRPRGAYGYTF.

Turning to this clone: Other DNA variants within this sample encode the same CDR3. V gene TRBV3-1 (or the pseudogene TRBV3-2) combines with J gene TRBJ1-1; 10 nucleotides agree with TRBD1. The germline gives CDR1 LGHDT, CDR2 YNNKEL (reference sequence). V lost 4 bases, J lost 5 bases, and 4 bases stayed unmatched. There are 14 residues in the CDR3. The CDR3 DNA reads TGTGCCAGCAGCCCAGGACAGGGGGGGACTGAAGCTTTCTTT. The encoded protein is CASSPGQGGTEAFF.

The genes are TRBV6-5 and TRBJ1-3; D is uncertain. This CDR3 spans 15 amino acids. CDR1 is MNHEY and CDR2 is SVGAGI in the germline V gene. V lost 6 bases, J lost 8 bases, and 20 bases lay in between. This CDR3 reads CASSPRDPVRDTIYF. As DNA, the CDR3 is TGTGCCAGCAGCCCGCGCGACCCCGTACGGGACACCATATATTTT.

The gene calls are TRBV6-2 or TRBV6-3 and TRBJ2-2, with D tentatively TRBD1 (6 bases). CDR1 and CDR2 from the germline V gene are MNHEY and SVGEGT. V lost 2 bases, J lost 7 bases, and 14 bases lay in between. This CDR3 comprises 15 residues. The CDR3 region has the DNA TGTGCCAGCAGTTACCCAGGGGTGGTAAGCGGGGAGCTGTTTTTT. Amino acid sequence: CASSYPGVVSGELFF.